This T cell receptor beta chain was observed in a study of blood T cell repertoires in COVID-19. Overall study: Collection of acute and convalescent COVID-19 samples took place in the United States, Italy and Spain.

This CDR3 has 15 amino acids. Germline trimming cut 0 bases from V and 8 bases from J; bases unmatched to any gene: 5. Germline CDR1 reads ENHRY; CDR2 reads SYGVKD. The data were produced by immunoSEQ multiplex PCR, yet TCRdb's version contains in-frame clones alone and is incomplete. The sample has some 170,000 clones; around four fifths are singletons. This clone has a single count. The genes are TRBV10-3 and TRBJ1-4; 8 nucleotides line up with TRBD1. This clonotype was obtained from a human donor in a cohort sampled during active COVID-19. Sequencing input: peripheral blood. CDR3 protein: CAISESQGAKEKLFF. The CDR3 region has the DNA TGTGCCATCAGTGAGTCTCAGGGGGCAAAAGAAAAACTGTTTTTT.